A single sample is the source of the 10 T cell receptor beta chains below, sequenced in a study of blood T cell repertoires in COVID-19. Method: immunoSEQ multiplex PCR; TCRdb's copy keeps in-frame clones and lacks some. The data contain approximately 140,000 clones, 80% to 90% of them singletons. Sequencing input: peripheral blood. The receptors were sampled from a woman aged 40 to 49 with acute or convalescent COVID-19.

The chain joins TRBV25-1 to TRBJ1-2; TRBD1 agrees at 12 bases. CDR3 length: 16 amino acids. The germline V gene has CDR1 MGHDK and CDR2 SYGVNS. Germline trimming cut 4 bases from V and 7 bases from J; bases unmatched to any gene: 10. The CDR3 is CASSVTEGQGARGYTF. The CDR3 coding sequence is TGTGCCAGCAGTGTAACAGAGGGACAGGGGGCGCGTGGCTACACCTTC.

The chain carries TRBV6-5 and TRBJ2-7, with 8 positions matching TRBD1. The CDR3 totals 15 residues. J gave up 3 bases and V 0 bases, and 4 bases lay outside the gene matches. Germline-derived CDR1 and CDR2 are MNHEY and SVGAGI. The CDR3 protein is CASSYSRTGNYEQYF. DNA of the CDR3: TGTGCCAGCAGTTACTCGAGGACAGGGAACTACGAGCAGTACTTC.

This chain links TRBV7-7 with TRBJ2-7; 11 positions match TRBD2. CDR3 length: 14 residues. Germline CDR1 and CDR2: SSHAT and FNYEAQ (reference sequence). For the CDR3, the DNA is TGTGCTAACCTTAGCGGGGGGGGCTCCTACGAGCAGTACTTC. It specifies CANLSGGGSYEQYF.

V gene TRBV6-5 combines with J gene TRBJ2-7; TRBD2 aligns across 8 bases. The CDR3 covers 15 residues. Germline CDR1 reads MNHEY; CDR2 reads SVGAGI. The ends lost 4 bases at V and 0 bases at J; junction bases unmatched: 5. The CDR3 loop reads CASSLAGQSSYEQYF. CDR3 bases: TGTGCCAGCAGTTTAGCGGGGCAGAGCTCCTACGAGCAGTACTTC.

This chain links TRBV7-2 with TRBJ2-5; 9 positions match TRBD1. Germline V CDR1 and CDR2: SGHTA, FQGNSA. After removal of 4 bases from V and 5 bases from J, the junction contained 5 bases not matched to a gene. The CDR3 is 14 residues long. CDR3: CASSSQGARETQYF. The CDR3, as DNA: TGTGCCAGCAGCTCACAGGGGGCGCGTGAGACCCAGTACTTC.

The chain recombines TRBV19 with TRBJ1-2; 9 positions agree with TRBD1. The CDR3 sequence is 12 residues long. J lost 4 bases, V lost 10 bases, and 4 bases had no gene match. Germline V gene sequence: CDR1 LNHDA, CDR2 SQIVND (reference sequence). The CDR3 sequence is CATMDRGYGYTF. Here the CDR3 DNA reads TGTGCCACAATGGACAGGGGCTATGGCTACACCTTC.

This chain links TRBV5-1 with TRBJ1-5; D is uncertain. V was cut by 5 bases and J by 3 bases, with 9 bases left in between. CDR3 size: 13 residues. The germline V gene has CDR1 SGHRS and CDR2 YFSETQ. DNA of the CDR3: TGCGCCAGCAGACCAGACATCAATCAGCCCCAGCATTTT. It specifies CASRPDINQPQHF.

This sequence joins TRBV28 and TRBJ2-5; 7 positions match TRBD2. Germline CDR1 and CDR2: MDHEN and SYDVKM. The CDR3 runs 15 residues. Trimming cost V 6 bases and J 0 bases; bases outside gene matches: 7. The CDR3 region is CASSSLGGDQETQYF. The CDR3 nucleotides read TGTGCCAGCAGCAGCCTGGGGGGGGACCAAGAGACCCAGTACTTC.

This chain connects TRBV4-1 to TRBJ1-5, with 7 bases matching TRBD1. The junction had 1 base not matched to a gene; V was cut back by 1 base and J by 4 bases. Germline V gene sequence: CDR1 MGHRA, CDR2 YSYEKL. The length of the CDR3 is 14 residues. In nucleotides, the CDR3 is TGCGCCAGCAGCCAAGGACAGGGAAATCAGCCCCAGCATTTT. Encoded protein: CASSQGQGNQPQHF.

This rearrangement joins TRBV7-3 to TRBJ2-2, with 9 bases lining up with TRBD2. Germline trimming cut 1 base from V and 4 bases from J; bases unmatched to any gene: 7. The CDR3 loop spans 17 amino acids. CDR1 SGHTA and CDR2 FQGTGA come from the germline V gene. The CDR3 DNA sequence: TGTGCCAGCAGCTTAAGCGGGGGGGCTCCCAGCACCGGGGAGCTGTTTTTT. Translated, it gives CASSLSGGAPSTGELFF.